These T cell receptor beta chains were read from a single sample in a study of early T cells in non-severe SARS-CoV-2 infection. TCRdb passed the 5' RACE reads through MiXCR, listing each CDR3 protein once. The table records around 75,000 distinct CDR3 sequences, roughly a tenth of them present only once. Sequencing was performed on whole blood. These receptors were collected from an adult who was a healthcare worker with PCR-confirmed SARS-CoV-2 infection or an uninfected control (not recorded which). CDR3s include the opening cysteine and the closing phenylalanine or tryptophan. Fields, in order: clone size, J gene, V gene, D gene, CDR3 DNA, CDR3 protein. D genes are given only for firm matches. Clone size is stated in some rows and not others, as once, few, many or a class when expanded.

clone_size: many
j_call: TRBJ2-7
v_call: TRBV30
d_call: TRBD2
cdr3_nt: TGTGCCTGGAGTAGAGGGACTAGCGTGGACGAGCAGTACTTC
cdr3_aa: CAWSRGTSVDEQYF

clone_size: many
j_call: TRBJ1-2
v_call: TRBV7-2
d_call: -
cdr3_nt: TGTGCCACACTTGCTTACGACGTTACCTATGGCTACACCTTC
cdr3_aa: CATLAYDVTYGYTF

clone_size: few
j_call: TRBJ2-7
v_call: TRBV10-2
d_call: -
cdr3_nt: TGCGCCAGCAGTGAGGGAGCCGAGCAGTACTTC
cdr3_aa: CASSEGAEQYF

clone_size: many
j_call: TRBJ1-5
v_call: TRBV5-6
d_call: -
cdr3_nt: TGTGCCAGCAGCGCTCAGGGTTGGGGCAATCAGCCCCAGCATTTT
cdr3_aa: CASSAQGWGNQPQHF

clone_size: -
j_call: TRBJ1-6
v_call: TRBV3-1
d_call: -
cdr3_nt: TGTGCCAGCAGCCAAGGACAGGAGAATTCACCCCTCCACTTT
cdr3_aa: CASSQGQENSPLHF

clone_size: many
j_call: TRBJ2-5
v_call: TRBV12-3/TRBV12-4
d_call: TRBD1
cdr3_nt: TGTGCCAGCAGTTCCGGGACAGCCCACCAAGAGACCCAGTACTTC
cdr3_aa: CASSSGTAHQETQYF

clone_size: many
j_call: TRBJ1-6
v_call: TRBV3-1
d_call: -
cdr3_nt: TGTGCCAGCAGCCTTCGAGCATTATACAATTCACCCCTCCACTTT
cdr3_aa: CASSLRALYNSPLHF

clone_size: many
j_call: TRBJ2-1
v_call: TRBV7-9
d_call: TRBD2
cdr3_nt: TGTGCCAGCAGCTTTAGCGGGAGCTCCTACAATGAGCAGTTCTTC
cdr3_aa: CASSFSGSSYNEQFF

clone_size: few
j_call: TRBJ1-5
v_call: TRBV7-3
d_call: TRBD1
cdr3_nt: TGTGCCAGCAGCATACAACACCAAGACAGGGGGCATTTTAGAAAAAATCAGCCCCAGCATTTT
cdr3_aa: CASSIQHQDRGHFRKNQPQHF

clone_size: many
j_call: TRBJ2-7
v_call: TRBV20-1
d_call: TRBD1
cdr3_nt: TGCAGTGCTAGTGGGGACAGGACTGCCTACGAGCAGTACTTC
cdr3_aa: CSASGDRTAYEQYF

clone_size: -
j_call: TRBJ2-1
v_call: TRBV20-1
d_call: -
cdr3_nt: TGCAGTGCCGGAGGGAGCCTTTGGATTTACAATGAGCAGTTCTTC
cdr3_aa: CSAGGSLWIYNEQFF

clone_size: few
j_call: TRBJ1-1
v_call: TRBV6-1
d_call: TRBD1
cdr3_nt: TGTGCCAGCAGATACAGGGGAGGTGACACTGAAGCTTTCTTT
cdr3_aa: CASRYRGGDTEAFF

clone_size: -
j_call: TRBJ2-1
v_call: TRBV7-2
d_call: TRBD2
cdr3_nt: TGTGCCAGCCTAAAAGCGGGAGGGCATAATGAGCAGTTCTTC
cdr3_aa: CASLKAGGHNEQFF

clone_size: many
j_call: TRBJ2-1
v_call: TRBV7-8
d_call: TRBD1
cdr3_nt: TGTGCCAGCAGCTACGGACAGGGCCGGGAGCAGTTCTTC
cdr3_aa: CASSYGQGREQFF

clone_size: many
j_call: TRBJ2-1
v_call: TRBV29-1
d_call: -
cdr3_nt: TGCAGCGTTGACAGAAGTTCCTACAATGAGCAGTTCTTC
cdr3_aa: CSVDRSSYNEQFF